Reported below is one T cell receptor (beta chain). Trimming took 3 bases from V and 8 from J; bases not matched to a gene: 6. The CDR3 is 14 residues long. Per germline, CDR1 SGHRS and CDR2 YFSETQ. Generated by immunoSEQ multiplex PCR, the TCRdb table keeps only in-frame clones and is missing some. The sample shows tens of thousands of clones, less than 90% of them seen only once. This entry is derived from a study of control samples from healthy donors and cancer patients. The chain links TRBV5-1 to TRBJ1-4, with 8 positions matching TRBD1. This receptor was taken from a woman in her 70s in good health. Source material: blood. Written as DNA, the CDR3 is TGCGCCAGCAGCTATGGACAGGGACGCGAAAAACTGTTTTTT. This sequence encodes CASSYGQGREKLFF.